These T cell receptor beta chains were read from a single sample in a study of blood T cell repertoires in COVID-19. The data were produced by immunoSEQ multiplex PCR, yet TCRdb's version contains in-frame clones alone and is incomplete. The table shows about 170,000 clones, with roughly 80% occurring only once. Source material: PBMCs or T cells enriched from blood (not recorded which). These receptors were collected from a woman aged 45-59 years who had recovered from COVID-19. The CDR3 runs from the conserved cysteine through the conserved F or W. The order of the fields is V gene, clone size, D gene, J gene, CDR3 protein, CDR3 DNA. The D gene is left open where the match is weak. Not all rows give a size; the values are once, few, many and, for expanded clones, a class.

TRBV24-1	few	NA	TRBJ2-5	CATSDYRAGQETQYF	TGTGCCACCAGTGATTACAGGGCAGGGCAAGAGACCCAGTACTTC
TRBV25-1	NA	TRBD1	TRBJ1-1	CASSRTGRGTEAFF	TGTGCCAGCAGTAGGACAGGGAGGGGGACTGAAGCTTTCTTT
TRBV12-3/TRBV12-4	NA	NA	TRBJ1-1	CASTSETATEAFF	TGTGCCAGCACGTCCGAGACAGCCACTGAAGCTTTCTTT
TRBV6-4	once	NA	TRBJ2-3	CASSLTVTDTQYF	TGTGCCAGCAGCCTGACTGTCACAGATACGCAGTATTTT
TRBV19	NA	NA	TRBJ2-5	CASSIGQQETQYF	TGTGCCAGTAGTATAGGTCAGCAAGAGACCCAGTACTTC
TRBV9	NA	TRBD2	TRBJ2-1	CASSERTSGVQFF	TGTGCCAGCAGCGAACGGACTAGCGGGGTGCAGTTCTTC
TRBV9	NA	NA	TRBJ2-2	CASSVARTVPTASGELFF	TGTGCCAGCAGCGTAGCCCGGACAGTCCCGACGGCATCCGGGGAGCTGTTTTTT
TRBV7-9	NA	NA	TRBJ1-2	CASSPPSSYTF	TGTGCCAGCAGCCCTCCCAGTAGCTACACCTTC
TRBV10-2	NA	NA	TRBJ1-1	CASRRQIRTEAFF	TGCGCCAGCAGAAGACAGATCCGCACTGAAGCTTTCTTT
TRBV19	NA	TRBD1	TRBJ1-5	CASRTGVGQPQHF	TGTGCCAGTAGGACAGGGGTGGGTCAGCCCCAGCATTTT
TRBV6-6	NA	NA	TRBJ1-3	CASTLHGGSSGNTIYF	TGTGCCAGCACCCTCCACGGGGGTTCCTCTGGAAACACCATATATTTT
TRBV11-2	NA	NA	TRBJ2-2	CASSYTGTGELFF	TGTGCCAGCAGCTACACGGGTACCGGGGAGCTGTTTTTT
TRBV28	NA	TRBD1	TRBJ1-1	CASTIWTGFDAEAFF	TGTGCCAGCACCATCTGGACAGGGTTTGATGCTGAAGCTTTCTTT
TRBV18	few	NA	TRBJ2-3	CASSLTLGRTDTQYF	TGTGCCAGCTCACTTACGCTGGGCCGCACAGATACGCAGTATTTT
TRBV4-1	NA	NA	TRBJ2-3	CASSQDFTDTQYF	TGCGCCAGCAGCCAAGACTTCACAGATACGCAGTATTTT
TRBV27	NA	NA	TRBJ1-2	CASSFGPGGYTF	TGTGCCAGCAGTTTCGGCCCGGGGGGCTACACCTTC
TRBV12-5	NA	NA	TRBJ1-3	CASGYGGTGNTIYF	TGTGCTAGTGGCTACGGGGGAACTGGAAACACCATATATTTT
TRBV3-1/TRBV3-2	NA	NA	TRBJ1-1	CASSQASRRANTEAFF	TGTGCCAGCAGCCAAGCCTCCCGGAGGGCGAACACTGAAGCTTTCTTT
TRBV7-2	NA	TRBD1	TRBJ2-1	CASSYAGGASYNEQFF	TGTGCCAGCAGCTACGCAGGGGGCGCTTCCTACAATGAGCAGTTCTTC
TRBV5-6	NA	NA	TRBJ1-6	CASSLEARERSPLHF	TGTGCCAGCAGCTTGGAAGCCAGGGAACGGTCACCCCTCCACTTT
TRBV9	many	NA	TRBJ1-2	CASSVANPAGYGYTF	TGTGCCAGCAGCGTAGCTAACCCCGCAGGGTATGGCTACACCTTC
TRBV7-8	NA	TRBD1	TRBJ1-6	CASSPSPDRGPPYNSPLHF	TGTGCCAGCAGCCCCTCCCCAGACAGGGGGCCACCCTATAATTCACCCCTCCACTTT
TRBV7-8	once	TRBD1	TRBJ1-5	CASSLAGGSNQPQHF	TGTGCCAGCAGCTTGGCAGGGGGGTCCAATCAGCCCCAGCATTTT
TRBV27	NA	TRBD1	TRBJ1-4	CASSLSGTVSNEKLFF	TGTGCCAGCAGTTTATCTGGGACAGTCTCTAATGAAAAACTGTTTTTT
TRBV28	NA	TRBD2	TRBJ2-5	CASSSSGVKETQYF	TGTGCCAGCAGTTCGAGCGGGGTTAAAGAGACCCAGTACTTC
TRBV28	NA	NA	TRBJ1-2	CALGGRPNYGYTF	TGTGCCTTGGGGGGGAGACCTAACTATGGCTACACCTTC
TRBV24-1	NA	NA	TRBJ2-1	CATSDQDLSYNEQFF	TGTGCCACCAGTGACCAGGACTTGTCCTACAATGAGCAGTTCTTC
TRBV30	NA	TRBD1	TRBJ1-5	CAWTSGQGGQPQHF	TGTGCCTGGACTTCGGGACAGGGGGGTCAGCCCCAGCATTTT
TRBV7-3	NA	NA	TRBJ1-2	CASSSTPGNYGYTF	TGTGCCAGCAGCTCTACTCCAGGAAACTATGGCTACACCTTC